A selection of T cell receptor beta chains follows, all from one sample in a study of cytomegalovirus exposure and HLA in healthy donors. Clones were sequenced by immunoSEQ multiplex PCR, and TCRdb holds only the in-frame ones, with some missing. This table has about 160,000 clones, roughly 80% appearing once. What was sequenced was PBMCs. These receptors were obtained from a man aged 25 to 40 in good health and CMV-seronegative. CDR3s include the opening cysteine and the closing phenylalanine or tryptophan. D genes are given only for firm matches. Only part of the rows carry a size: once, few, many, or a class if the clone is expanded.

abundance: NA
j_gene: TRBJ1-1
d_gene: NA
v_gene: TRBV11-2
CDR3nt: TGTGCCAGCAGCGCCAGATTAAACACTGAAGCTTTCTTT
CDR3aa: CASSARLNTEAFF

abundance: NA
j_gene: TRBJ1-2
d_gene: TRBD1
v_gene: TRBV28
CDR3nt: TGTGCCAGCAGTTTACAGGGGGGCTATGGCTACACCTTC
CDR3aa: CASSLQGGYGYTF

abundance: few
j_gene: TRBJ1-6
d_gene: TRBD1
v_gene: TRBV9
CDR3nt: TGTGCCAGCAGCGTAGAAGGAGGAGGGGACAGTAATTCACCCCTCCACTTT
CDR3aa: CASSVEGGGDSNSPLHF

abundance: NA
j_gene: TRBJ1-6
d_gene: NA
v_gene: TRBV30
CDR3nt: TGTGCCTGGAGCCTAGCTAGGTATAATTCACCCCTCCACTTT
CDR3aa: CAWSLARYNSPLHF

abundance: NA
j_gene: TRBJ2-1
d_gene: TRBD2
v_gene: TRBV4-3
CDR3nt: TGCGCCAGCAGCCAAGACGGGGGGGCCGATGAGCAGTTCTTC
CDR3aa: CASSQDGGADEQFF

abundance: NA
j_gene: TRBJ2-1
d_gene: NA
v_gene: TRBV9
CDR3nt: TGTGCCAGCAGCGTAGCCCGGGGGGCCGGGGATGAGCAGTTCTTC
CDR3aa: CASSVARGAGDEQFF

abundance: NA
j_gene: TRBJ1-1
d_gene: TRBD1
v_gene: TRBV28
CDR3nt: TGTGCCAGCAGTTTCGAACGGGACAGGGGCGCGAGGGGCACTGAAGCTTTCTTT
CDR3aa: CASSFERDRGARGTEAFF

abundance: once
j_gene: TRBJ1-5
d_gene: NA
v_gene: TRBV28
CDR3nt: TGTGCCAGCTACCCGGGGGGCCCGAAGGTTCAGCCCCAGCATTTT
CDR3aa: CASYPGGPKVQPQHF

abundance: NA
j_gene: TRBJ2-7
d_gene: NA
v_gene: TRBV28
CDR3nt: TGTGCCAGCAGTTTACCCCTCCTCCTGGAGGCACCGAGGTCCTACGAGCAGTACTTC
CDR3aa: CASSLPLLLEAPRSYEQYF

abundance: once
j_gene: TRBJ1-6
d_gene: NA
v_gene: TRBV13
CDR3nt: TGTGCCAGCAGCTTACGACTTTCGGAACCCCTCCACTTT
CDR3aa: CASSLRLSEPLHF

abundance: NA
j_gene: TRBJ2-5
d_gene: TRBD1
v_gene: TRBV15
CDR3nt: TGTGCCACCAGCCCCACAGGGGTTACGGAGACCCAGTACTTC
CDR3aa: CATSPTGVTETQYF

abundance: NA
j_gene: TRBJ1-2
d_gene: NA
v_gene: TRBV20-1
CDR3nt: TGCAGTGTTACAGGGAGAGGCGGCTACACCTTC
CDR3aa: CSVTGRGGYTF

abundance: once
j_gene: TRBJ1-1
d_gene: NA
v_gene: TRBV6-4
CDR3nt: TGTGCCAGCAGTCGTCGAGGTTCGTACACTGAAGCTTTCTTT
CDR3aa: CASSRRGSYTEAFF

abundance: NA
j_gene: TRBJ1-3
d_gene: TRBD1
v_gene: TRBV28
CDR3nt: TGTGCCAGCAGTTTTGGACAGGGCCCAAATTACTCTGGAAACACCATATATTTT
CDR3aa: CASSFGQGPNYSGNTIYF

abundance: NA
j_gene: TRBJ2-3
d_gene: TRBD2
v_gene: TRBV6-1
CDR3nt: TGTGCCAGCAGTGAATTTTTGGGGGGGTCCAACTCGGGGGATACGCAGTATTTT
CDR3aa: CASSEFLGGSNSGDTQYF

abundance: NA
j_gene: TRBJ2-5
d_gene: NA
v_gene: TRBV6-5
CDR3nt: TGTGCCAGCAGAACGGTTTCCACCTGGGAGACCCAGTACTTC
CDR3aa: CASRTVSTWETQYF

abundance: NA
j_gene: TRBJ1-5
d_gene: TRBD1
v_gene: TRBV25-1
CDR3nt: TGTGCCAGCAGTGAGGGGACAGGGTGGGATCAGCCCCAGCATTTT
CDR3aa: CASSEGTGWDQPQHF

abundance: NA
j_gene: TRBJ1-1
d_gene: NA
v_gene: TRBV28
CDR3nt: TGTGCCAGCAGTTCCCTCATCGCAAGACAGCCCTTCAACACTGAAGCTTTCTTT
CDR3aa: CASSSLIARQPFNTEAFF

abundance: NA
j_gene: TRBJ1-4
d_gene: TRBD1
v_gene: TRBV28
CDR3nt: TGTGCCAGCAGTTTACGGGACAGGGGGCATTTTGCAACTAATGAAAAACTGTTTTTT
CDR3aa: CASSLRDRGHFATNEKLFF

abundance: few
j_gene: TRBJ2-7
d_gene: TRBD2
v_gene: TRBV6-5
CDR3nt: TGTGCCAGCAGTTACCGTTCTAGCGGGAGCTACGAGCAGTACTTC
CDR3aa: CASSYRSSGSYEQYF

abundance: NA
j_gene: TRBJ2-5
d_gene: TRBD2
v_gene: TRBV6-1
CDR3nt: TGTGCCAGCAGGGGGTCGGGGGGAGAGACCCAGTACTTC
CDR3aa: CASRGSGGETQYF

abundance: few
j_gene: TRBJ1-2
d_gene: NA
v_gene: TRBV6-1
CDR3nt: TGTGCCAGCAGCGTCAGCACAGCTCACACCTTC
CDR3aa: CASSVSTAHTF

abundance: NA
j_gene: TRBJ2-7
d_gene: TRBD1
v_gene: TRBV10-3
CDR3nt: TGTGCCATCACCCAGGACAGGGGAGTGAACGAGCAGTACTTC
CDR3aa: CAITQDRGVNEQYF

abundance: once
j_gene: TRBJ2-5
d_gene: TRBD1
v_gene: TRBV4-3
CDR3nt: TGCGCCAGCAGCCTCCGACAGGGGGCAGAGACCCAGTACTTC
CDR3aa: CASSLRQGAETQYF

abundance: NA
j_gene: TRBJ2-5
d_gene: NA
v_gene: TRBV27
CDR3nt: TGTGCCAGCAGTTTATATATCCAAGAGACCCAGTACTTC
CDR3aa: CASSLYIQETQYF

abundance: NA
j_gene: TRBJ2-2
d_gene: TRBD2
v_gene: TRBV28
CDR3nt: TGTGCCAGCAGCCCCGGACTAGCGGGGCCCTTCGACGGGGAGCTGTTTTTT
CDR3aa: CASSPGLAGPFDGELFF

abundance: NA
j_gene: TRBJ1-4
d_gene: TRBD1
v_gene: TRBV30
CDR3nt: TGTGCCTGGACTTATCGGACAGGGGGACAAAAACTGTTTTTT
CDR3aa: CAWTYRTGGQKLFF

abundance: few
j_gene: TRBJ1-4
d_gene: TRBD1
v_gene: TRBV2
CDR3nt: TGTGCCGGGACAGCTAATGAAAAACTGTTTTTT
CDR3aa: CAGTANEKLFF

abundance: NA
j_gene: TRBJ1-1
d_gene: NA
v_gene: TRBV7-3
CDR3nt: TGTGCCAGCAGCCTGAACAGGGCGGGGAACACTGAAGCTTTCTTT
CDR3aa: CASSLNRAGNTEAFF

abundance: few
j_gene: TRBJ2-7
d_gene: TRBD2
v_gene: TRBV5-6
CDR3nt: TGTGCCAGCAGCTTGGCGGGGGGGAGCTCCTACGAGCAGTACTTC
CDR3aa: CASSLAGGSSYEQYF

abundance: few
j_gene: TRBJ1-4
d_gene: TRBD1
v_gene: TRBV5-1
CDR3nt: TGCGCCAGTCGATGGACAGGGGACGAAAAACTGTTTTTT
CDR3aa: CASRWTGDEKLFF

abundance: NA
j_gene: TRBJ1-5
d_gene: NA
v_gene: TRBV28
CDR3nt: TGTGCCAGCAGTCAACAGGGTCTAAGCAATCAGCCCCAGCATTTT
CDR3aa: CASSQQGLSNQPQHF

abundance: NA
j_gene: TRBJ2-7
d_gene: TRBD1
v_gene: TRBV27
CDR3nt: TGTGCCAGCAGTGGAAGGACAGGGGGATACGAGCAGTACTTC
CDR3aa: CASSGRTGGYEQYF

abundance: NA
j_gene: TRBJ2-5
d_gene: NA
v_gene: TRBV18
CDR3nt: TGTGCCAGCTCACGAAGGCTAGCGTTGCAAGAGACCCAGTACTTC
CDR3aa: CASSRRLALQETQYF

abundance: once
j_gene: TRBJ2-1
d_gene: NA
v_gene: TRBV5-1
CDR3nt: TGCGCCAGCAGCTTGGAACAGTACAATGAGCAGTTCTTC
CDR3aa: CASSLEQYNEQFF

abundance: few
j_gene: TRBJ2-1
d_gene: NA
v_gene: TRBV6-5
CDR3nt: TGTGCCAGCACCCAGAAGGGGGTTGGTTGGGAGCAGTTCTTC
CDR3aa: CASTQKGVGWEQFF